These 13 T cell receptor beta chains were sequenced from one sample in a study of identical twins (TCRdb year 2016). The library relied on 5' RACE. For sequencing, an Illumina HiSeq 2000 was employed. Clones were called with MiXCR by TCRdb after fastp trimmed the public reads at Q25, and only in-frame beta chains were retained. Rows with one shared CDR3 protein collapse into an entry with the most common genes and DNA. The sample contains 420,000 or so distinct CDR3 sequences, around a sixth of them found a single time. Roughly 12% of the sample comes from the top ten. Sample: naive T cells sorted from blood. The cell subset or site label for this specimen denotes: cells isolated with a human naive T-cell isolation kit. These TCRs come from a man between 45 and 60 years old in good health.

This clonotype was detected a few times. V is TRBV20-1 and J is TRBJ1-1; weak D call: TRBD1 (5 bases). Trimming removed 6 bases at V and 2 bases at J, with 10 bases between. The CDR3 has 12 residues. The germline V gene has CDR1 DFQATT and CDR2 SNEGSKA (reference sequence). The CDR3 region is CSALTANTEAFF. CDR3 in DNA: TGCAGTGCGTTGACAGCTAACACTGAAGCTTTCTTT.

This clonotype turned up a few times. The chain is built from TRBV4-3 and TRBJ2-3, with 14 bases that match TRBD2. The germline V gene encodes CDR1 LGHNA and CDR2 YSLEER. The CDR3 loop spans 17 amino acids. V trimming: 4 bases; J trimming: 3 bases; junction bases outside the gene matches: 6. The CDR3: CASSPHGTSGSTDTQYF. CDR3 nucleotide sequence: TGCGCCAGCAGCCCCCACGGGACTAGCGGGAGTACAGATACGCAGTATTTT.

This clonotype was counted between two and nine times. CDR3 amino acids: CASSEQVLNTEAFF. The CDR3 nucleotides read TGTGCCAGCAGTGAACAGGTACTAAACACTGAAGCTTTCTTT. The V call is TRBV28, the J call TRBJ1-1, with a tentative D call TRBD1 (5 bases). The V and J ends lost 5 bases and 2 bases respectively, with 12 bases between them. Germline V gene data show CDR1 as MDHEN and CDR2 as SYDVKM. This CDR3 region has 14 residues.

This clonotype has just a few counts. The J gene is TRBJ1-6, the V gene TRBV28, with 9 positions matching TRBD1. Losses at the gene ends were 5 bases for V and 10 bases for J; bases not matched to a gene: 12. CDR1 MDHEN and CDR2 SYDVKM come from the germline V gene. The CDR3 totals 16 residues. The DNA of the CDR3 is TGTGCCAGCAGTGCTACATACAGGGGGCGAGGATCACCCCTCCACTTT. Residues: CASSATYRGRGSPLHF.

V and J are TRBV20-1 and TRBJ2-2; D gene uncertain. Trimming shortened V by 3 bases and J by 1 base, and 9 bases separated the two germline ends. This CDR3 has 14 amino acids. Germline V gene lookup returns CDR1 DFQATT and CDR2 SNEGSKA (reference sequence). CDR3 region: CSARESENTGELFF. The CDR3 coding sequence is TGCAGTGCTAGGGAAAGCGAGAACACCGGGGAGCTGTTTTTT.

This clonotype has only a few counts. The V gene is TRBV11-2, the J gene TRBJ2-1; D gene unclear. Germline CDR1 reads SGHAT; CDR2 reads FQNNGV. The CDR3 totals 11 residues. V was trimmed by 8 bases and J by 6 bases, leaving 8 bases between them. CDR3 in amino acids: CASQTSNEQFF. In DNA, the CDR3 is TGTGCCAGCCAAACAAGCAATGAGCAGTTCTTC. The entire variable domain, with the rest obtained from reference TRBV11-2 and TRBJ2-1, is as follows: EAGVAQSPRYKIIEKRQSVAFWCNPISGHATLYWYQQILGQGPKLLIQFQNNGVVDDSQLPKDRFSAERLKGVDSTLKIQPAKLEDSAVYLCASQTSNEQFFGPGTRLTVL.

This sequence joins TRBV4-3 and TRBJ1-4, with TRBD1 identical over 10 bases. The CDR3 extends over 20 amino acids. The germline V gene has CDR1 LGHNA and CDR2 YSLEER. V gave up 0 bases and J gave up 5 bases; unmatched junction bases: 15. CDR3 in DNA: TGCGCCAGCAGCCAAGATCGCGGGACAGGGGTATTGTACTTCAATGAAAAACTGTTTTTT. This sequence encodes CASSQDRGTGVLYFNEKLFF.

This clonotype has a handful of counts. Here the CDR3 reads CSVLQLDTQYF. CDR3 DNA sequence: TGCAGCGTTTTACAGTTAGATACGCAGTATTTT. This sequence joins TRBV29-1 and TRBJ2-3, with D uncertain. Germline V gives CDR1 SQVTM, CDR2 ANQGSEA. V was shortened by 5 bases and J by 5 bases, with 8 bases between the two germline ends. CDR3 length: 11 residues.

V and J are TRBV7-9 and TRBJ2-7, with TRBD1 matching 9 bases. V gave up 4 bases and J gave up 2 bases; unmatched junction bases: 9. The CDR3 extends over 16 amino acids. Germline CDR1 reads SEHNR; CDR2 reads FQNEAQ (reference sequence). CDR3 sequence: CASSSSSGTGTYEQYF. CDR3 in DNA: TGTGCCAGCAGCTCCTCGTCCGGGACAGGGACCTACGAGCAGTACTTC.

This clonotype occurred many times. V usage is TRBV9 and J usage is TRBJ2-1, with D maybe TRBD2 (7 bases). The V gene's germline CDR1 is SGDLS and CDR2 YYNGEE. The CDR3 loop spans 16 amino acids. The V end was cut by 0 bases, the J end by 6 bases, with 16 bases between. The CDR3 reads CASSVAGRGAFNEQFF. The DNA for the CDR3 is TGTGCCAGCAGCGTAGCTGGACGGGGGGCGTTCAATGAGCAGTTCTTC.

The chain carries TRBV4-2 and TRBJ2-2; weak D call: TRBD2 (5 bases). The CDR3 totals 16 residues. CDR1 LGHNA and CDR2 YNFKEQ come from the germline V gene. Between the trimmed V and J ends, which lost 2 bases and 4 bases, there was a span of 14 bases. The CDR3 DNA reads TGTGCCAGCAGCCAATTAGACGGACGGGGCACCGGGGAGCTGTTTTTT. It encodes CASSQLDGRGTGELFF.

Points on this clonotype: The junction does not match germline at one end; this may be a read error. The chain carries TRBV20-1 and TRBJ2-5; D is possibly TRBD1 or TRBD2 (5 bases each). The CDR3 runs to 14 residues. Germline V gene data show CDR1 as DFQATT and CDR2 as SNEGSKA (reference sequence). CDR3 nucleotides: TGCAGTGCTAGCCGGGCGGGCCGTGGGACGATAGGGGACTTC. Its protein is CSASRAGRGTIGDF.

The genes are TRBV7-9 and TRBJ2-5; D perhaps matches TRBD1 (6 bases). There are 16 residues in the CDR3. V lost 1 base and J lost 5, with 17 bases in between. CDR1 is SEHNR, CDR2 FQNEAQ, per germline (reference sequence). This CDR3 reads CASSLVRDTRRETQYF. The CDR3 DNA is TGTGCCAGCAGCTTAGTCCGGGACACCCGCAGGGAGACCCAGTACTTC.